The clone carrying this TCR beta chain was observed a single time. The record originates from a study of blood T cell repertoires in COVID-19. Per the germline V gene, CDR1 is KGHSH and CDR2 is LQKENI. Trimming stripped 4 bases from V and 4 bases from J, with 16 bases between. This CDR3 has 16 residues. Authors' processing steps: Estimation of nucleated cell counts was performed using reference gene primer amplification. Measured with immunoSEQ multiplex PCR; TCRdb has only the in-frame clones, and not every one. D and trimming were read from the DNA, whereas the V and J calls and clone size are those reported in that table. The table has around 100,000 clones, 70% to 90% seen once.

The chain couples TRBV18 to TRBJ2-2, with TRBD2 as a possible D gene (6 bases). This TCR was recovered from a woman in her 30s with acute or convalescent COVID-19. Sequenced: peripheral blood. DNA of the CDR3: TGTGCCAGCTCACTCCTCGGGGGTCTGGGCACCGGGGAGCTGTTTTTT. Translating gives CASSLLGGLGTGELFF.